This paragraph reports one TCR beta chain. No antigen is known for it. These data belong to a study of T cell responses to AZD1222 COVID-19 vaccine. The study's findings and limits: CD4 TCRs covered the whole spike, strongest at regions 160-218 and 743-854. Just 5 to 7 AZD1222 recipients were seropositive at baseline. Samples come after the peak T cell response, not at day 14. White British ancestry dominated among donors, who included more females, and clonal diversity was possibly underestimated.

Assay used: immunoSEQ multiplex PCR; TCRdb lists only in-frame clones, some missing. Of 120,000 or so clones in the sample, about 90% were seen once. This TCR came from an adult in good health. The sample here was peripheral blood, taken on day 0 of MenACWY control vaccination.

The CDR3 coding sequence is TGTGCCAGCAGCCTAACAGGTTACCCCCAGCCCCAGCATTTT. Translated: CASSLTGYPQPQHF. The V call is TRBV28, the J call TRBJ1-5, with a tentative D call TRBD1 (5 bases). This CDR3 has 14 residues. The V end lost 6 bases, the J end lost 7 bases, and 16 bases lay between the germline ends. The germline gives CDR1 MDHEN, CDR2 SYDVKM.